Below, 8 T cell receptor beta chains from the same sample are listed, as sequenced in a study of shared clonotypes between healthy human individuals. The repertoire was sequenced with immunoSEQ multiplex PCR; TCRdb's copy has only in-frame clones and lacks some. Here the sample spans about 2.1 million clones, 80% to 95% being singletons. Naive CD8 cells lacked CD45RO and underwent positive selection for CCR7, leaving out terminally differentiated effector memory CD45RA+ cells. The sample was naive CD8+ T cells from PBMCs. The receptors stem from a young man in good health. Some clones in this sample may be carry-over from other donors' samples.

V usage is TRBV19 and J usage is TRBJ2-6, with 9 positions matching TRBD1. The V and J ends lost 5 bases and 3 bases, in that order; junction bases with no gene match: 2. Germline V gene lookup returns CDR1 LNHDA and CDR2 SQIVND (reference sequence). CDR3 length: 15 residues. The CDR3 protein is CASSWTGDGANVLTF. CDR3 in DNA: TGTGCCAGTAGTTGGACAGGGGATGGGGCCAACGTCCTGACTTTC. The full variable domain, its missing parts supplied by reference TRBV19 and TRBJ2-6, is DGGITQSPKYLFRKEGQNVTLSCEQNLNHDAMYWYRQDPGQGLRLIYYSQIVNDFQKGDIAEGYSVSREKKESFPLTVTSAQKNPTAFYLCASSWTGDGANVLTFGAGSRLTVL.

V and J are TRBV4-2 and TRBJ2-5; maybe TRBD1 (5 bases). Germline assignment: CDR1 LGHNA and CDR2 YNFKEQ. Trimming removed 1 base at V and 4 bases at J, with 10 bases between. The CDR3 is 14 amino acids. In DNA, the CDR3 is TGTGCCAGCAGCCAAGGTACAAGGGGAGAGACCCAGTACTTC. It specifies CASSQGTRGETQYF.

The CDR3 DNA is TGTGCCAGCAGCACACGCGGACAGGCCTACGAGCAGTACTTC. Translation gives CASSTRGQAYEQYF. The chain couples TRBV9 to TRBJ2-7, with 7 bases that match TRBD1. Per the germline V gene, CDR1 is SGDLS and CDR2 is YYNGEE. Trimming cost V 4 bases and J 2 bases; bases outside gene matches: 6. The CDR3 has 14 residues.

V usage is TRBV2 and J usage is TRBJ2-1; D assignment may be TRBD1 or TRBD2 (6 bases each). Trimming removed 7 bases from V and 7 bases from J, with 14 bases in between. The CDR3 covers 13 residues. Germline lookup yields CDR1 SNHLY and CDR2 FYNNEI. CDR3 nucleotides: TGTGCCAGCACCCAAGGAGGGGGGAATGAGCAGTTCTTC. It codes for CASTQGGGNEQFF. Full variable domain (outside the CDR3, taken from reference TRBV2 and TRBJ2-1): EPEVTQTPSHQVTQMGQEVILRCVPISNHLYFYWYRQILGQKVEFLVSFYNNEISEKSEIFDDQFSVERPDGSNFTLKIRSTKLEDSAMYFCASTQGGGNEQFFGPGTRLTVL.

J is TRBJ2-4 and V is TRBV2; D is undetermined. V was shortened by 4 bases and J by 0 bases, with 16 bases between the two germline ends. The germline gives CDR1 SNHLY, CDR2 FYNNEI. The CDR3 length is 17 residues. The CDR3 nucleotides are TGTGCCAGCAGTGTTTACGCCCGGTCGCGAGCCAAAAACATTCAGTACTTC. Amino acid sequence: CASSVYARSRAKNIQYF.

V is TRBV2 and J is TRBJ1-5; D might be TRBD1 (5 bases). Germline CDR1 is SNHLY and CDR2 is FYNNEI. The CDR3 runs 15 residues. Trimming stripped 6 bases from V and 5 bases from J, with 17 bases between. In DNA form, the CDR3 reads TGTGCCAGCAGGGGCCGGTGGGGGGGAGATCAGCCCCAGCATTTT. It is translated as CASRGRWGGDQPQHF.

Turning to this clone: Distinct nucleotide sequences in the sample also encode this CDR3. V and J are TRBV5-4 and TRBJ2-7; maybe TRBD1 (5 bases). Germline CDR1 SGHNT, CDR2 YYREEE (reference sequence). Trimming removed 4 bases at V and 4 bases at J, with 12 bases between. The CDR3 spans 13 residues. CDR3 DNA sequence: TGTGCCAGCAGCCTGGGCAGGGCATACGAGCAGTACTTC. Protein product: CASSLGRAYEQYF. Variable domain in full (rest from reference TRBV5-4 and TRBJ2-7): ETGVTQSPTHLIKTRGQQVTLRCSSQSGHNTVSWYQQALGQGPQFIFQYYREEENGRGNFPPRFSGLQFPNYSSELNVNALELDDSALYLCASSLGRAYEQYFGPGTRLTVT.

The V gene is TRBV5-4, the J gene TRBJ2-6; D uncertain. The CDR3 extends over 14 amino acids. CDR1 SGHNT and CDR2 YYREEE come from the germline V gene (reference sequence). Trimming pared 2 bases from V and 4 bases from J, leaving 7 bases between. The CDR3 protein is CASSFFSGANVLTF. For the CDR3, the DNA is TGTGCCAGCAGCTTTTTCTCCGGGGCCAACGTCCTGACTTTC.